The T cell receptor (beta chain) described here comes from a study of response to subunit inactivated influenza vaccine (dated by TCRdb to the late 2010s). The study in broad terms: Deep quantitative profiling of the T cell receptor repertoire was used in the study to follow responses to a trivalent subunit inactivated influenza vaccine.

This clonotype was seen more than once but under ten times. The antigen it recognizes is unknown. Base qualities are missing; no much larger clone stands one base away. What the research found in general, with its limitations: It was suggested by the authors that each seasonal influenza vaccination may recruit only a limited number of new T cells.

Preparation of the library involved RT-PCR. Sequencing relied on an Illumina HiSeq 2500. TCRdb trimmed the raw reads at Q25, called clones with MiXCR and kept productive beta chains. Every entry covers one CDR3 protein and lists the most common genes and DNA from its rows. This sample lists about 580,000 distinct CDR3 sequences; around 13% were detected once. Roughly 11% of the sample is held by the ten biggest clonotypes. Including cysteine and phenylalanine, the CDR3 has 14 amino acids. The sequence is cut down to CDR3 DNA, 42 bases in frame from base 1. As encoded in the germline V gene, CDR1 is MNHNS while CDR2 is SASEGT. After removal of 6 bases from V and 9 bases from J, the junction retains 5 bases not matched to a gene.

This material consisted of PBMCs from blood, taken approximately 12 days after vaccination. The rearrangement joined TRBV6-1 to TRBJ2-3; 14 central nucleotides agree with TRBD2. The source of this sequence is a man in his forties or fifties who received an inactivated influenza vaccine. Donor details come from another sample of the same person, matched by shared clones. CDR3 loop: CASRTGTSGGTQYF. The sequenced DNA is TGTGCCAGCAGAACCGGGACTAGCGGGGGCACGCAGTATTTT.